Presented here are 17 T cell receptor beta chains from one specimen sequenced in a study of cytomegalovirus exposure and HLA in healthy donors. Profiled with immunoSEQ multiplex PCR; TCRdb holds only in-frame clones, not every one. This table holds about 360,000 clones, 75% to 90% found once. Input material: PBMCs. These receptors were taken from a woman aged 18-35 years in good health and CMV-seronegative.

CDR3 region: CASSQDLRDYGYTF. The CDR3 DNA is TGCGCCAGCAGCCAAGATTTGAGGGACTATGGCTACACCTTC. The rearrangement joins TRBV4-1 to TRBJ1-2; D is unresolved. Germline V gene lookup returns CDR1 MGHRA and CDR2 YSYEKL. The CDR3 spans 14 residues. Trimming removed 0 bases from V and 3 bases from J, with 8 bases in between.

The chain links TRBV9 to TRBJ2-1; 10 nucleotides line up with TRBD2. Germline CDR1 reads SGDLS; CDR2 reads YYNGEE. This CDR3 is built from 21 residues. V lost 2 bases, J lost 7 bases, and 24 bases stayed unmatched. CDR3 loop: CASSVGGVAGGLKRRWNEQFF. CDR3 nucleotide sequence: TGTGCCAGCAGCGTTGGAGGGGTAGCGGGGGGACTCAAGCGGAGATGGAATGAGCAGTTCTTC.

V and J are TRBV6-1 and TRBJ1-1, with 7 bases matching TRBD1. This CDR3 is built from 13 residues. Per germline, CDR1 MNHNS and CDR2 SASEGT. V was pared by 4 bases and J by 4 bases, with 3 bases of the junction left unmatched. CDR3 sequence (DNA): TGTGCCAGCAGTGCCCAGGGGGGCACTGAAGCTTTCTTT. It encodes CASSAQGGTEAFF.

The genes are TRBV4-1 and TRBJ1-1, with 7 bases identical to TRBD1. Germline V CDR1 and CDR2: MGHRA, YSYEKL. This CDR3 spans 15 amino acids. V trimming: 2 bases; J trimming: 1 base; junction bases outside the gene matches: 4. Here the CDR3 reads CASSQFYRGNTEAFF. The CDR3 nucleotides read TGCGCCAGCAGCCAATTCTACAGGGGGAACACTGAAGCTTTCTTT.

The rearrangement links TRBV10-3 to TRBJ1-5, with 7 bases lining up with TRBD1. There are 15 residues in the CDR3. Per germline, CDR1 ENHRY and CDR2 SYGVKD. The J segment lost 3 bases and the V segment lost 3 bases, leaving 5 bases of the junction unmatched. CDR3 protein: CAISDDRAPNQPQHF. CDR3 coding DNA: TGTGCCATCAGTGACGACAGGGCCCCCAATCAGCCCCAGCATTTT.

Comments on this clone: Other nucleotide sequences from this sample produce the same CDR3. The V gene is TRBV27, the J gene TRBJ2-7; 8 bases align to TRBD2. Germline assignment: CDR1 MNHEY and CDR2 SMNVEV (reference sequence). The length of the CDR3 is 14 residues. Unmatched junction bases numbered 3, after V lost 2 bases and J lost 3 bases. CDR3 loop: CASSLAGGHYEQYF. The CDR3 nucleotides read TGTGCCAGCAGTTTAGCGGGAGGCCACTACGAGCAGTACTTC.

Only one count was recorded for this clone. The chain carries TRBV28 and TRBJ2-7; possible D gene TRBD1, 6 bases. Germline loops: CDR1 MDHEN, CDR2 SYDVKM. The CDR3 loop spans 16 amino acids. V was shortened by 6 bases and J by 2 bases, with 20 bases between the two germline ends. The CDR3 spells CASRVRRAGAAYEQYF. CDR3 bases: TGTGCCAGCAGAGTCCGACGTGCAGGGGCGGCCTACGAGCAGTACTTC.

The chain combines TRBV27 with TRBJ2-3, with 7 bases that match TRBD1. Germline-derived CDR1 and CDR2 are MNHEY and SMNVEV (reference sequence). Trimming took 6 bases from V and 3 from J; bases not matched to a gene: 6. The CDR3 runs 14 residues. The CDR3 region has the DNA TGTGCCAGCAGGAGACAGGGTTCAACAGATACGCAGTATTTT. The encoded protein is CASRRQGSTDTQYF.

The V and J genes are TRBV4-2 and TRBJ2-2; D uncertain. The CDR3 is 12 amino acids. The germline V and J ends were trimmed by 0 bases and 13 bases, with 9 bases remaining between them. The germline gives CDR1 LGHNA, CDR2 YNFKEQ. The CDR3 is CASSQDRQWLFF. Here the CDR3 DNA reads TGTGCCAGCAGCCAAGATCGTCAGTGGCTGTTTTTT.

The rearrangement links TRBV7-6 to TRBJ1-1; TRBD1 matches 8 bases. CDR1 and CDR2 from the germline V gene are SGHVS and FNYEAQ. CDR3 length: 16 amino acids. Losses at the gene ends were 2 bases for V and 1 base for J; bases not matched to a gene: 6. The CDR3, as DNA: TGTGCCAGCAGCTTATCCCTGACAGGGGCGAACACTGAAGCTTTCTTT. Residues: CASSLSLTGANTEAFF.

The V and J genes are TRBV2 and TRBJ2-3, with D unresolved. Germline V gene sequence: CDR1 SNHLY, CDR2 FYNNEI. V gave up 6 bases and J gave up 1 base, with 17 bases separating them. The CDR3 spans 16 residues. CDR3 residues: CASRPSFQTRTDTQYF. CDR3 sequence (DNA): TGTGCCAGCAGGCCTTCCTTTCAGACTCGCACAGATACGCAGTATTTT.

V is TRBV29-1 and J is TRBJ2-6, with D maybe TRBD2 (6 bases). Between the trimmed V and J ends, which lost 0 bases and 4 bases, there was a span of 10 bases. Germline-derived CDR1 and CDR2 are SQVTM and ANQGSEA. CDR3 size: 15 residues. CDR3 in amino acids: CSVEDRGTGANVLTF. CDR3 bases: TGCAGCGTTGAAGATCGCGGGACCGGGGCCAACGTCCTGACTTTC.

The rearrangement uses TRBV6-5 and TRBJ2-7; a weak D match, TRBD1 (5 bases). The CDR3 spans 14 residues. Germline loops: CDR1 MNHEY, CDR2 SVGAGI. Trimming cost V 4 bases and J 6 bases, with 16 bases left between them. The CDR3 reads CASSLGIGASEQYF. The CDR3 DNA is TGTGCCAGCAGTTTAGGGATAGGGGCTTCCGAGCAGTACTTC.

The CDR3 region is CASSLGGTGPETQYF. CDR3 nucleotide sequence: TGTGCCAGCAGCTTAGGGGGGACAGGCCCGGAGACCCAGTACTTC. V and J are TRBV7-2 and TRBJ2-5, with TRBD1 matching over 8 bases. CDR1 is SGHTA, CDR2 FQGNSA, per germline. The CDR3 is made up of 15 amino acids. Trimming took 1 base from V and 5 from J; bases not matched to a gene: 6.

This rearrangement joins TRBV27 to TRBJ1-1; weak D call: TRBD1 (6 bases). This CDR3 has 12 residues. CDR1 and CDR2 (germline): MNHEY, SMNVEV (reference sequence). Trimming shortened V by 8 bases and J by 1 base, and 8 bases separated the two germline ends. DNA of the CDR3: TGTGCCAGCTCAGGGGAGAACACTGAAGCTTTCTTT. Protein sequence: CASSGENTEAFF.

The chain combines TRBV5-4 with TRBJ2-4, with a weak D call TRBD1 (7 bases). CDR3 length equals 16 residues. Germline-derived CDR1 and CDR2 are SGHNT and YYREEE (reference sequence). V dropped 8 bases and J dropped 0 bases, with 18 bases sitting between them. CDR3 amino acids: CARVSQGGRAKNIQYF. The DNA of the CDR3 is TGTGCCAGGGTGTCCCAGGGGGGACGAGCCAAAAACATTCAGTACTTC.

This clone has only one observation. The V gene is TRBV28, the J gene TRBJ2-1; TRBD2 agrees at 7 bases. Germline trimming cut 2 bases from V and 5 bases from J; bases unmatched to any gene: 6. The CDR3 has 15 residues. The germline V gene encodes CDR1 MDHEN and CDR2 SYDVKM. Here the CDR3 reads CASSLPPGGHNEQFF. The CDR3 nucleotides are TGTGCCAGCAGTTTACCCCCGGGGGGACACAATGAGCAGTTCTTC.